One sample yielded the 22 T cell receptor beta chains listed below, sequenced in a study of blood T cell repertoires in COVID-19. TCRdb keeps only in-frame clones here, not all; method: immunoSEQ multiplex PCR. This repertoire shows around 240,000 clones, roughly 82% found once; its top ten account for approximately 2.1%. The source material was PBMCs or T cells enriched from blood (not recorded which). Receptor source: a woman between 45 and 60 years old who had recovered from COVID-19.

V is TRBV7-9 and J is TRBJ1-1, with unresolved D. Per the germline V gene, CDR1 is SEHNR and CDR2 is FQNEAQ (reference sequence). The V gene lost 1 base and the J gene lost 10 bases, with 10 bases spanning the gap. This CDR3 region has 12 residues. The CDR3 DNA is TGTGCCAGCAGCTTAGTCGCAGGCAGAGCTTTCTTT. It codes for CASSLVAGRAFF.

This clone occurred once. This CDR3 reads CASSSPSSVDYGYTF. In nucleotides, the CDR3 is TGTGCCAGCAGCTCCCCCTCCTCAGTGGACTATGGCTACACCTTC. The chain carries TRBV28 and TRBJ1-2; D is ambiguous. CDR1 is MDHEN and CDR2 is SYDVKM in the germline V gene. The germline V and J ends were trimmed by 6 bases and 3 bases, with 17 bases remaining between them. CDR3 length equals 15 residues.

This chain connects TRBV28 to TRBJ1-2, with D unclear. Germline V gives CDR1 MDHEN, CDR2 SYDVKM. The V end was cut by 3 bases, the J end by 3 bases, with 8 bases between. The CDR3 consists of 13 residues. CDR3 nucleotides: TGTGCCAGCAGTTTCGAGGGAGACTATGGCTACACCTTC. Protein sequence: CASSFEGDYGYTF.

The genes are TRBV28 and TRBJ1-1, with D possibly being TRBD1 (6 bases). Trimming pared 7 bases from V and 4 bases from J, leaving 10 bases between. The CDR3 extends over 12 amino acids. Germline V CDR1 and CDR2: MDHEN, SYDVKM. The CDR3, as DNA: TGTGCCAGCAAGAGGGGGTCCACTGAAGCTTTCTTT. Protein product: CASKRGSTEAFF.

V is TRBV7-2 and J is TRBJ1-3; D gene ambiguous. V lost 1 base to trimming and J lost 4 bases, with 5 bases between them. The germline V gene has CDR1 SGHTA and CDR2 FQGNSA. The CDR3 spans 13 residues. The CDR3 here is CASSLGPGNTIYF. The DNA for the CDR3 is TGTGCCAGCAGCTTAGGTCCGGGAAACACCATATATTTT.

J is TRBJ2-7 and V is TRBV11-3; a weak D match, TRBD1 (6 bases). Germline V gives CDR1 SGHNT, CDR2 YENEEA. V gave up 6 bases and J gave up 8 bases, with 17 bases separating them. The CDR3 is made up of 13 amino acids. CDR3 sequence reads: CASSQGMGDKQYF. In DNA, the CDR3 is TGTGCCAGCAGTCAAGGGATGGGGGACAAGCAGTACTTC.

J is TRBJ1-2 and V is TRBV12-3 or TRBV12-4; D gene uncertain. This CDR3 has 13 residues. The V end lost 6 bases, the J end lost 7 bases, and 15 bases lay between the germline ends. For the CDR3, the DNA is TGTGCCAGCAGCCATCGGAGGGTTGGTGGCTACACCTTC. This sequence encodes CASSHRRVGGYTF.

The genes are TRBV5-6 and TRBJ2-2, with D possibly matching TRBD2 (6 bases). CDR3 length: 16 residues. Germline V lookup: CDR1 SGHDT, CDR2 YYEEEE. Trimming removed 4 bases from V and 4 bases from J, with 17 bases in between. The CDR3 region is CASSPPRRGITGELFF. The CDR3 bases are TGTGCCAGCAGCCCTCCACGTCGGGGGATCACCGGGGAGCTGTTTTTT.

This chain connects TRBV27 to TRBJ1-1, with a tentative D call TRBD1 (6 bases). Per germline, CDR1 MNHEY and CDR2 SMNVEV (reference sequence). V lost 6 bases and J lost 5, with 19 bases in between. The CDR3 covers 15 residues. CDR3 coding DNA: TGTGCCAGCAGAAGACGGCCGCCGAGGGGGACTGAAGCTTTCTTT. Encoded protein: CASRRRPPRGTEAFF.

This clone was seen only a few times. The rearrangement uses TRBV4-2 and TRBJ1-2; the D gene is possibly TRBD1 (6 bases). From germline, CDR1 is LGHNA and CDR2 YNFKEQ. The CDR3 sequence is 13 residues long. V shed 3 bases and J shed 7 bases, with 12 bases lying between them. CDR3 residues: CASSQETGTGYTF. For the CDR3, the DNA is TGTGCCAGCAGCCAGGAGACAGGTACTGGCTACACCTTC.

This clone appeared a few times. This chain connects TRBV11-2 to TRBJ2-2, with D perhaps TRBD2 (5 bases). Germline V gives CDR1 SGHAT, CDR2 FQNNGV. Trimming left V 2 bases short and J 4 bases short, with 5 bases between. The CDR3 sequence is 13 residues long. CDR3 DNA: TGTGCCAGCAGCTTAAGCGGCACCGGGGAGCTGTTTTTT. Translation gives CASSLSGTGELFF.

The chain is built from TRBV6-5 and TRBJ2-1, with 7 positions matching TRBD1. V was pared by 6 bases and J by 8 bases, with 10 bases of the junction left unmatched. Germline CDR1 and CDR2: MNHEY and SVGAGI. The CDR3 sequence is 14 residues long. CDR3: CASRDGRGLYEQFF. The CDR3 coding sequence is TGTGCCAGCAGGGATGGTAGGGGGCTTTATGAGCAGTTCTTC.

For the CDR3, the DNA is TGTGCCAGCGGAAATTACAGGGCCTATGGCTACACCTTC. The encoded protein is CASGNYRAYGYTF. This chain links TRBV28 with TRBJ1-2; D is possibly TRBD1 (6 bases). This CDR3 region has 13 residues. V was shortened by 8 bases and J by 4 bases, with 14 bases between the two germline ends. Germline assignment: CDR1 MDHEN and CDR2 SYDVKM.

This chain joins TRBV7-2 and TRBJ2-2; TRBD2 matches 7 bases. Per germline, CDR1 SGHTA and CDR2 FQGNSA. The V and J ends lost 5 bases and 3 bases, in that order; junction bases with no gene match: 6. The CDR3 runs 15 residues. The CDR3 sequence: CASSQTSYHTGELFF. In nucleotides, the CDR3 is TGTGCCAGCAGCCAGACTAGCTACCACACCGGGGAGCTGTTTTTT.

V is TRBV7-9 and J is TRBJ1-2; D may be TRBD1 (5 bases). Germline assignment: CDR1 SEHNR and CDR2 FQNEAQ (reference sequence). V was trimmed by 1 base and J by 7 bases, leaving 13 bases between them. CDR3 size: 14 residues. The CDR3 spells CASSLVAGPGGYTF. The CDR3 coding sequence is TGTGCCAGCAGCTTAGTGGCAGGGCCTGGTGGCTACACCTTC.

The chain carries TRBV7-2 and TRBJ2-3; TRBD1 aligns across 10 bases. Per the germline V gene, CDR1 is SGHTA and CDR2 is FQGNSA. V was pared by 3 bases and J by 5 bases, with 5 bases of the junction left unmatched. The CDR3 extends over 15 amino acids. For the CDR3, the DNA is TGTGCCAGCAGCTTCAAGACAGGGGGCGGAGATACGCAGTATTTT. As protein: CASSFKTGGGDTQYF.

As to this clone: Other nucleotide sequences from this sample produce the same CDR3. This rearrangement joins TRBV6-5 to TRBJ1-2, with a weak D call TRBD1 (5 bases). Deletions cut 5 bases from V and 4 bases from J, with 8 bases between. This CDR3 contains 12 residues. CDR1 and CDR2 from the germline V gene are MNHEY and SVGAGI. The CDR3 coding sequence is TGTGCCAGCAGTCCCGACAGCTATGGCTACACCTTC. This sequence encodes CASSPDSYGYTF.

Written as DNA, the CDR3 is TGTGCCAGCATCGACCCGGGACAGGGAAGCGGAGAGCAGTACTTC. Translation gives CASIDPGQGSGEQYF. This sequence joins TRBV28 and TRBJ2-7; 9 bases are a match to TRBD1. CDR1 and CDR2 (germline): MDHEN, SYDVKM. J gave up 7 bases and V 7 bases, and 14 bases lay outside the gene matches. This CDR3 is 15 amino acids long.

The V gene is TRBV28, the J gene TRBJ2-1; tentatively, D is TRBD2 (5 bases). The CDR3 spans 14 residues. V shed 5 bases and J shed 7 bases, with 15 bases lying between them. Germline loops: CDR1 MDHEN, CDR2 SYDVKM. The DNA for the CDR3 is TGTGCCAGCAGTCCCTGGGGAGAGGGTAATGAGCAGTTCTTC. Its translation is CASSPWGEGNEQFF.

The V call is TRBV6-2 or TRBV6-3, the J call TRBJ1-5; tentatively, D is TRBD1 (5 bases). Trimming took 6 bases from V and 6 from J, leaving 18 bases between them. The germline V gene has CDR1 MNHEY and CDR2 SVGEGT. CDR3 length equals 15 residues. CDR3 nucleotide sequence: TGTGCCAGCAGCCCCTCGAGGAGGGGCAGTCAGCCCCAGCATTTT. It encodes CASSPSRRGSQPQHF.

V is TRBV4-1 and J is TRBJ2-2, with 10 nucleotides matching TRBD2. Germline-derived CDR1 and CDR2 are MGHRA and YSYEKL. V was pared by 6 bases and J by 1 base, with 5 bases of the junction left unmatched. The CDR3 has 16 residues. The CDR3 sequence is CASRPWTSGNTGELFF. The CDR3, as DNA: TGCGCCAGCAGACCTTGGACTAGCGGGAACACCGGGGAGCTGTTTTTT.

The V call is TRBV5-4, the J call TRBJ2-1, with D possibly TRBD2 on 6 matching bases. V was shortened by 3 bases and J by 10 bases, with 20 bases between the two germline ends. Per the germline V gene, CDR1 is SGHNT and CDR2 is YYREEE (reference sequence). There are 15 residues in the CDR3. DNA of the CDR3: TGTGCCAGCAGCTCTCTAATAGCGGCTCTCCCGGAGCAGTTCTTC. Translation: CASSSLIAALPEQFF.